This T cell receptor beta chain derives from a study of cytotoxic CD8 clonotypes in ibrutinib-treated CLL. Background on the study: Partial responses numbered some 24 and complete responses 2; after a median about 6 years, roughly 14 stayed remitted and approximately 12 progressed.

Study observations and caveats: In comparison with age-matched healthy donors, baseline clonality was higher and tracked circulating CD8+ T-cell counts.

Depth targeted 1 in 200,000 to 1 in 1 million T cells, averaging around 9.5x coverage per clonotype. The repertoire was sequenced with immunoSEQ multiplex PCR; TCRdb's copy has only in-frame clones and lacks some. In the table there are around 250,000 clones, 70% of which are singletons. Germline V gene data show CDR1 as LNHDA and CDR2 as SQIVND (reference sequence). The CDR3 has 13 residues. This clone has only a few counts. Antigen unknown. The V gene is TRBV19, the J gene TRBJ1-3; TRBD1 matches 7 bases. The receptor was isolated from a human donor with chronic lymphocytic leukemia. Sequencing used PBMCs, obtained after 24 months of ibrutinib treatment. CDR3 protein: CGVQGYSGNTIYF. The CDR3 region has the DNA TGTGGAGTACAGGGGTACTCTGGAAACACCATATATTTT.